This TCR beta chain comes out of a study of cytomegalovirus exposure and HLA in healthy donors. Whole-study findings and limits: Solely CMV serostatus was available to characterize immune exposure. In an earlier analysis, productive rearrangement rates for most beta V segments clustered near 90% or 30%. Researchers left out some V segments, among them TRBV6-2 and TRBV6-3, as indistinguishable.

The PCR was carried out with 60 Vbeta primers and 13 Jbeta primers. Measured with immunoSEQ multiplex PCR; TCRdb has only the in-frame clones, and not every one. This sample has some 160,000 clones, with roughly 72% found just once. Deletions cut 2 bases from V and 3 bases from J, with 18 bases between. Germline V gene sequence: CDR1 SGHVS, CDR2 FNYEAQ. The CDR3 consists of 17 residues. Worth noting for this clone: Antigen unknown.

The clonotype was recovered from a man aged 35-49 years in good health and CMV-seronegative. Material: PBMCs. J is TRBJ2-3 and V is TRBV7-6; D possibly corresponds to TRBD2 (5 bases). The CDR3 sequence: CASSLYSPPRGTDTQYF. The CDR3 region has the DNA TGTGCCAGCAGCTTATATAGTCCGCCCCGGGGTACAGATACGCAGTATTTT. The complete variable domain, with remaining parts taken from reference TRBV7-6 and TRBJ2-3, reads GAGVSQSPRYKVTKRGQDVALRCDPISGHVSLYWYRQALGQGPEFLTYFNYEAQQDKSGLPNDRFSAERPEGSISTLTIQRTEQRDSAMYRCASSLYSPPRGTDTQYFGPGTRLTVL.